These 21 T cell receptor beta chains were sequenced from one sample in a study of cytomegalovirus exposure and HLA in healthy donors. The PCR had 60 Vbeta and 13 Jbeta primers. The protocol was immunoSEQ multiplex PCR, while the TCRdb copy is restricted to in-frame clones and leaves out a portion. The profile covers approximately 250,000 clones, with around 78% appearing a single time and about 0.47% taken by the ten largest. The sequenced sample was PBMCs. These receptors were obtained from a boy younger than 18 in good health and CMV-seronegative.

In its sample, this clone was seen once. The gene calls are TRBV29-1 and TRBJ1-4, with 11 bases matching TRBD1. Germline values: CDR1 SQVTM, CDR2 ANQGSEA. The ends lost 7 bases at V and 7 bases at J; junction bases unmatched: 2. This CDR3 contains 12 residues. The CDR3 reads CSAGTGGEKLFF. The DNA of the CDR3 is TGCAGCGCCGGGACAGGGGGTGAAAAACTGTTTTTT.

The rearrangement links TRBV19 to TRBJ2-4, with D possibly being TRBD1 (5 bases). Germline CDR1 LNHDA, CDR2 SQIVND (reference sequence). V dropped 1 base and J dropped 6 bases, with 10 bases sitting between them. CDR3 length equals 14 residues. CDR3 sequence (DNA): TGTGCCAGTAGTATAGGTGGCAGGGTAAACATTCAGTACTTC. Translating gives CASSIGGRVNIQYF.

The CDR3 region has the DNA TGTGCCAGCAGCTTAGATGGTCTAGTGAGAGACAATGAGCAGTTCTTC. This sequence encodes CASSLDGLVRDNEQFF. The chain couples TRBV11-3 to TRBJ2-1, with D hard to call. Per germline, CDR1 SGHNT and CDR2 YENEEA. The CDR3 loop spans 16 amino acids. V was cut by 0 bases and J by 5 bases, with 14 bases left in between.

A single count supports this clone. The chain uses TRBV10-3 and TRBJ2-4; 11 positions agree with TRBD2. The J segment lost 8 bases and the V segment lost 6 bases, leaving 6 bases of the junction unmatched. Per germline, CDR1 ENHRY and CDR2 SYGVKD. The CDR3 is 14 amino acids. The CDR3: CAIRPGLAADIQYF. The CDR3 DNA reads TGTGCCATCAGACCGGGACTAGCGGCCGACATTCAGTACTTC.

The chain is built from TRBV6-7 and TRBJ1-6, with TRBD1 matching over 9 bases. TRBV6-7 is noted as an ORF with a role that remains uncertain. The V gene end was trimmed by 6 bases and the J gene end by 9 bases; junction bases not matched to a gene: 15. The CDR3 is made up of 17 amino acids. CDR3 sequence reads: CASSPTGGERRCSPLHF. DNA of the CDR3: TGTGCCAGCAGCCCCACAGGGGGCGAACGGAGATGTTCACCCCTCCACTTT.

The chain uses TRBV11-3 and TRBJ1-6; D perhaps matches TRBD1 (5 bases). The germline V and J ends were trimmed by 1 base and 5 bases, with 18 bases remaining between them. The CDR3 is 18 amino acids. CDR1 is SGHNT, CDR2 YENEEA, per germline. CDR3 sequence reads: CASSLGGRTKAHNSPLHF. For the CDR3, the DNA is TGTGCCAGCAGCTTAGGGGGCCGGACTAAAGCCCATAATTCACCCCTCCACTTT.

CDR3 in DNA: TGTGCCAGCAGCTTGGGGCCGCGAGGCAATGAGCAGTTCTTC. It encodes CASSLGPRGNEQFF. This chain links TRBV5-4 with TRBJ2-1; D unresolved. The CDR3 consists of 14 residues. The V end lost 0 bases, the J end lost 6 bases, and 10 bases lay between the germline ends. The germline CDR1 and CDR2 sequences are SGHNT and YYREEE (reference sequence).

The chain is built from TRBV11-2 and TRBJ2-2, with D possibly matching TRBD1 (6 bases). The CDR3 extends over 16 amino acids. The germline V gene has CDR1 SGHAT and CDR2 FQNNGV. V was cut by 5 bases and J by 5 bases, with 18 bases left in between. The CDR3 sequence: CASSKWGPAGTGELFF. CDR3 DNA sequence: TGTGCCAGCAGCAAGTGGGGGCCGGCCGGTACCGGGGAGCTGTTTTTT.

In nucleotides, the CDR3 is TGTGCCAGCAGTTACCGGGGGAAGGAGACCCAGTACTTC. It codes for CASSYRGKETQYF. The chain recombines TRBV6-5 with TRBJ2-5; D might be TRBD2 (6 bases). The CDR3 is 13 amino acids. Germline V CDR1 and CDR2: MNHEY, SVGAGI. Trimming removed 2 bases at V and 5 bases at J, with 9 bases between.

This clone has only a few counts. This chain joins TRBV2 and TRBJ1-5; 9 bases match TRBD1. CDR3 size: 15 residues. V trimming: 6 bases; J trimming: 3 bases; junction bases outside the gene matches: 6. Germline CDR1 reads SNHLY; CDR2 reads FYNNEI. The CDR3 loop is CASRKQGAPNQPQHF. In DNA, the CDR3 is TGTGCCAGCAGGAAACAGGGGGCCCCCAATCAGCCCCAGCATTTT.

The chain employs TRBV30 and TRBJ1-2; D perhaps matches TRBD1 (6 bases). Germline V CDR1 and CDR2: GTSNPN, SVGIG (reference sequence). The CDR3 is 14 amino acids. Trimming removed 4 bases from V and 8 bases from J, with 20 bases in between. DNA for the CDR3: TGTGCCTGGACCATAACCCGGGGGGCGGAGGGCTACACCTTC. Translation: CAWTITRGAEGYTF.

This clone was counted a few times. The chain links TRBV10-1 to TRBJ1-1; 8 bases map to TRBD1. CDR3 length equals 12 residues. V shed 4 bases, J shed 7 bases, and the junction held 2 bases outside the gene matches. Germline CDR1 is WNHNN and CDR2 is SYGVQD (reference sequence). CDR3 coding DNA: TGCGCCAGCAGTGGACAGGGGTTTGAAGCTTTCTTT. Translating gives CASSGQGFEAFF.

This clone was detected only once. The CDR3 protein is CASSLGTGRGYTF. CDR3 DNA: TGTGCCAGCAGCTTGGGGACAGGGCGTGGCTACACCTTC. The rearrangement joins TRBV5-5 to TRBJ1-2, with 8 bases identical to TRBD1. The CDR3 covers 13 residues. The V gene's germline CDR1 is SGHKS and CDR2 YYEKEE (reference sequence). After removal of 0 bases from V and 7 bases from J, the junction contained 2 bases not matched to a gene.

The chain joins TRBV7-2 to TRBJ1-2, with TRBD1 matching over 9 bases. The germline V gene encodes CDR1 SGHTA and CDR2 FQGNSA. The length of the CDR3 is 17 residues. The J segment lost 4 bases and the V segment lost 4 bases, leaving 13 bases of the junction unmatched. The CDR3 is CASSYTGGKGLPYGYTF. The CDR3 coding sequence is TGTGCCAGCAGCTATACAGGGGGCAAAGGGCTACCCTATGGCTACACCTTC.

This clone has just a few counts. The DNA of the CDR3 is TGTGCCAGTAGTCGCGGGGGAGGGGACTATGGCTACACCTTC. It translates to CASSRGGGDYGYTF. V usage is TRBV19 and J usage is TRBJ1-2; TRBD1 might be the D (5 bases). V shed 5 bases and J shed 3 bases, with 13 bases lying between them. Germline loops: CDR1 LNHDA, CDR2 SQIVND (reference sequence). The CDR3 consists of 14 residues.

This clone came up once. The gene calls are TRBV11-3 and TRBJ1-4; TRBD1 matches 8 bases. After removal of 5 bases from V and 4 bases from J, the junction contained 6 bases not matched to a gene. CDR3 length: 15 amino acids. The germline gives CDR1 SGHNT, CDR2 YENEEA. CDR3 residues: CASSLRTGRNEKLFF. The CDR3 DNA reads TGTGCCAGCAGCCTCCGGACAGGGCGTAATGAAAAACTGTTTTTT.

The chain combines TRBV7-9 with TRBJ2-7; weak D call: TRBD1 (6 bases). Trimming removed 3 bases at V and 5 bases at J, with 11 bases between. The CDR3 is 13 residues long. From germline, CDR1 is SEHNR and CDR2 FQNEAQ (reference sequence). CDR3 DNA sequence: TGTGCCAGCAGCTTTCTTACAGGGAACGAGCAGTACTTC. Its translation is CASSFLTGNEQYF.

J is TRBJ2-7 and V is TRBV30; TRBD1 matches 8 bases. Germline lookup yields CDR1 GTSNPN and CDR2 SVGIG (reference sequence). The V segment lost 0 bases and the J segment 1 base; nucleotides outside the gene matches: 5. This CDR3 contains 15 residues. CDR3: CAWSVIRTGSYEQYF. DNA for the CDR3: TGTGCCTGGAGTGTAATACGGACAGGGTCCTACGAGCAGTACTTC.

This rearrangement joins TRBV6-5 to TRBJ2-7, with TRBD1 as a possible D gene (5 bases). Trimming shortened V by 6 bases and J by 12 bases, and 21 bases separated the two germline ends. CDR3 length: 13 amino acids. Germline V gene sequence: CDR1 MNHEY, CDR2 SVGAGI. CDR3 amino acids: CASRTDAPVKRYF. In DNA form, the CDR3 reads TGTGCCAGCAGGACAGACGCCCCGGTCAAGCGGTACTTC.

V is TRBV4-1 and J is TRBJ2-1; 15 bases are a match to TRBD2. Trimming at V came to 4 bases and at J to 15 bases, leaving 10 bases not matched to a gene. In germline, CDR1 is MGHRA, CDR2 YSYEKL. The CDR3 spans 15 residues. The CDR3 nucleotides are TGCGCCAGCAGCCGCGGACTAGCGGGAGGGCCCCTGCGGTTCTTC. Residues: CASSRGLAGGPLRFF.

In its sample, this clone was seen once. The chain uses TRBV4-1 and TRBJ1-2; D is uncertain. The CDR3 contains 14 residues. Germline CDR1 is MGHRA and CDR2 is YSYEKL. V gave up 3 bases and J gave up 7 bases, with 15 bases separating them. In DNA, the CDR3 is TGCGCCAGCAGCCAGCCGGACTGGCTGGGTGGCTACACCTTC. As protein: CASSQPDWLGGYTF.